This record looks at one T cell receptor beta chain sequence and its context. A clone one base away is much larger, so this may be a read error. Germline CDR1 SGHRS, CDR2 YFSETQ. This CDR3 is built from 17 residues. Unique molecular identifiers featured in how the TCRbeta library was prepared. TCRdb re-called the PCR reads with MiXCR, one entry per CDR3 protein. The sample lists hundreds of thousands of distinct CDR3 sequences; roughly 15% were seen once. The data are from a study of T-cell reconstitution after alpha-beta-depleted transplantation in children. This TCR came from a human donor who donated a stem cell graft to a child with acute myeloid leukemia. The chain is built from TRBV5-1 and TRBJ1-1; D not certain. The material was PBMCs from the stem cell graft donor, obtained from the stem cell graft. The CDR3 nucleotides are TGCGCCAGCAGCTTGGGGAACACCGATGTAATGAACTCTGAAGCTTTCTTT. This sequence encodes CASSLGNTDVMNSEAFF.